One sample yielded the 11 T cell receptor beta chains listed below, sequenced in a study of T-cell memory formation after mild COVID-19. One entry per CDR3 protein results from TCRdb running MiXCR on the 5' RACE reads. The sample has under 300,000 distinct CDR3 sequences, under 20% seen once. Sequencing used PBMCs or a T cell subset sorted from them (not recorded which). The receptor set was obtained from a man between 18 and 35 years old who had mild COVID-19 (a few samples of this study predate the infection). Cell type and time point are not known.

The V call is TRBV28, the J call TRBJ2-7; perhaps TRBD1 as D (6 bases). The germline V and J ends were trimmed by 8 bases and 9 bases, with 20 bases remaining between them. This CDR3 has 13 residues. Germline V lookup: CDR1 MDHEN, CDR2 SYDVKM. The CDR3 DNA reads TGTGCCAGCTCAGATCTGGGGGCGGTCCCGCAGTACGTC. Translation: CASSDLGAVPQYV.

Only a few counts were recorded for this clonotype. The CDR3 is CASSYGRKETQYF. DNA for the CDR3: TGTGCCAGCAGCTATGGGCGTAAAGAGACCCAGTACTTC. The chain is built from TRBV7-2 and TRBJ2-5, with unresolved D. This CDR3 region has 13 residues. The V and J ends lost 4 bases and 3 bases respectively, with 9 bases between them. The germline V gene encodes CDR1 SGHTA and CDR2 FQGNSA.

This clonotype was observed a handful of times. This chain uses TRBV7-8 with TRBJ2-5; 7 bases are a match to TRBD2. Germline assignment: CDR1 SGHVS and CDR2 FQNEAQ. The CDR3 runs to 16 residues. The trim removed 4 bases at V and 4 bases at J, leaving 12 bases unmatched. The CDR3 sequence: CASSSASGGTGETQYF. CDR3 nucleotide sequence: TGTGCCAGCAGCTCTGCGTCGGGGGGAACTGGAGAGACCCAGTACTTC.

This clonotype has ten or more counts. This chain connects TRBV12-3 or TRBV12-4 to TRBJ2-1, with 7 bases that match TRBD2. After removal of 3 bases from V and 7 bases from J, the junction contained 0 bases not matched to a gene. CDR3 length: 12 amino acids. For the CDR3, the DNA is TGTGCCAGCAGTTTCGGGGGGAATGAGCAGTTCTTC. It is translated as CASSFGGNEQFF.

The DNA of the CDR3 is TGCACCCTAGAAGCCTACAATGAGCAGTTCTTC. Translating it yields CTLEAYNEQFF. This chain connects TRBV29-1 to TRBJ2-1; D gene ambiguous. Looked up from germline, CDR1 is SQVTM and CDR2 is ANQGSEA. The CDR3 loop spans 11 amino acids.

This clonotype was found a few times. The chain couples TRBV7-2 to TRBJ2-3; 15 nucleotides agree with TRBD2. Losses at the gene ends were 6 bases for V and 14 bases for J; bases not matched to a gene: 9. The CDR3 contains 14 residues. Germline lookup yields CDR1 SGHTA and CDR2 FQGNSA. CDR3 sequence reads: CASRAGTSGGPVYF. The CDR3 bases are TGTGCCAGCAGAGCCGGGACTAGCGGGGGGCCCGTGTATTTT.

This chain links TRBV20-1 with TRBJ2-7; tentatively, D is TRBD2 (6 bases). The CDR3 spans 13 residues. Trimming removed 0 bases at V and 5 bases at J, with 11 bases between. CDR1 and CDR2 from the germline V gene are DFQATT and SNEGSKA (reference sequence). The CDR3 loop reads CSARDPSVHEQYF. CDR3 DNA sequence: TGCAGTGCTAGAGATCCTAGCGTCCACGAGCAGTACTTC.

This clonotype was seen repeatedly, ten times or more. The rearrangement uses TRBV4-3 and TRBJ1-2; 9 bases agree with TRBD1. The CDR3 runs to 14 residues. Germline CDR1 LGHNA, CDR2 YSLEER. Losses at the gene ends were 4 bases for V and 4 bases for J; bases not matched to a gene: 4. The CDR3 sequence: CASSRADRGYGYTF. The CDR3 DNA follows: TGCGCCAGCAGCCGGGCGGACAGGGGCTATGGCTACACCTTC.

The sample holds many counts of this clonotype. The DNA of the CDR3 is TGTGCCAGCAGCCCTGGTCCCGGCTACACCTTC. This gives the protein CASSPGPGYTF. The V call is TRBV7-2, the J call TRBJ1-2; no firm D call. The germline V and J ends were trimmed by 5 bases and 8 bases, with 9 bases remaining between them. The CDR3 length is 11 residues. Germline lookup yields CDR1 SGHTA and CDR2 FQGNSA.

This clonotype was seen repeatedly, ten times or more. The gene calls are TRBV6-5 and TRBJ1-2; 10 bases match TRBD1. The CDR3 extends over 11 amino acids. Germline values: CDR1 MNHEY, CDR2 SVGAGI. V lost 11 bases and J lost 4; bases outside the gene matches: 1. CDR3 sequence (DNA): TGTGCCGGGACAGGGGTCTATGGCTACACCTTC. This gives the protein CAGTGVYGYTF.

The CDR3 sequence: CSATVGETDTQYF. CDR3 bases: TGCAGTGCTACCGTGGGGGAAACAGATACGCAGTATTTT. The chain carries TRBV20-1 and TRBJ2-3; D may correspond to TRBD1 or TRBD2 (5 bases each). The germline V and J ends were trimmed by 4 bases and 3 bases, with 11 bases remaining between them. In germline, CDR1 is DFQATT, CDR2 SNEGSKA (reference sequence). This CDR3 is 13 amino acids long.